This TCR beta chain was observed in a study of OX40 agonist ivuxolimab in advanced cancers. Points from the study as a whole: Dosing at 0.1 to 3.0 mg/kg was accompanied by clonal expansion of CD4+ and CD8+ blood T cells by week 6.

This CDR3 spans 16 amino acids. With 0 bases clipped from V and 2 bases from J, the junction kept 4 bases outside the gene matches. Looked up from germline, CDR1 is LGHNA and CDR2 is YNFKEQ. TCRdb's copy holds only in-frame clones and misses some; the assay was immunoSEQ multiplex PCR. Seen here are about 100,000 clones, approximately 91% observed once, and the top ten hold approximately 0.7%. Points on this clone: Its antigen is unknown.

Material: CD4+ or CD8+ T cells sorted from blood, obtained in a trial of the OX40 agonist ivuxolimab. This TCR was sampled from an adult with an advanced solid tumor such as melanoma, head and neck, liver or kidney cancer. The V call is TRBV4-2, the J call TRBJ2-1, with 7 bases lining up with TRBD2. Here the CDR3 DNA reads TGTGCCAGCAGCCAAGATCGTGCGGGGGCCTACAATGAGCAGTTCTTC. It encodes CASSQDRAGAYNEQFF.